This TCR beta chain was identified in a study of T cells in Graves' hyperthyroidism and ophthalmopathy. This clonotype came up many times. Amplification of TCR beta CDR3 regions was performed using RNA transcripts as template. Using the HTBI primer set, a first-round RT-PCR was run on the TCR CDR3. TCRdb redid the calling of the multiplex PCR reads with MiXCR, one entry per CDR3 protein. The sample records 500,000 to 650,000 distinct CDR3 sequences, over 15% being singletons. The receptor's source is a woman aged 18-29 years with Graves' ophthalmopathy. Sequences were obtained from blood.

CDR3 region: CASSYDLGFRGLYEQYF. In nucleotides, the CDR3 is TGTGCCAGCAGTTATGACCTCGGCTTCAGGGGGCTATACGAGCAGTACTTC. The chain has TRBV6-1 and TRBJ2-7, with 8 bases that match TRBD1. The CDR3 length is 17 residues. V lost 5 bases, J lost 4 bases, and 16 bases stayed unmatched. Germline V gene sequence: CDR1 MNHNS, CDR2 SASEGT.